This T cell receptor beta chain was retrieved from a study of shared clonotypes between healthy human individuals. The CDR3 loop spans 15 amino acids. V lost 5 bases, J lost 5 bases, and 16 bases lay in between. The germline V gene encodes CDR1 SGHVS and CDR2 FNYEAQ. This clone was recorded a few times. Using around 200 ng DNA, tens of thousands of T cell genomes, the sorted-subset replicate PCRs were run. The assay was immunoSEQ multiplex PCR, and TCRdb's table has in-frame clones only and misses some. The sample lists about 230,000 clones; under 80% were seen once. Sample: memory CD4+ T cells sorted from blood. Subset reported: CD45RA-negative fraction. V gene TRBV7-6 combines with J gene TRBJ1-5; D possibly corresponds to TRBD1 (5 bases). This sequence originates from a young man in good health. The CDR3 loop is CASSLSGIGDQPQHF. Here the CDR3 DNA reads TGTGCCAGCAGCCTAAGCGGAATAGGGGATCAGCCCCAGCATTTT.